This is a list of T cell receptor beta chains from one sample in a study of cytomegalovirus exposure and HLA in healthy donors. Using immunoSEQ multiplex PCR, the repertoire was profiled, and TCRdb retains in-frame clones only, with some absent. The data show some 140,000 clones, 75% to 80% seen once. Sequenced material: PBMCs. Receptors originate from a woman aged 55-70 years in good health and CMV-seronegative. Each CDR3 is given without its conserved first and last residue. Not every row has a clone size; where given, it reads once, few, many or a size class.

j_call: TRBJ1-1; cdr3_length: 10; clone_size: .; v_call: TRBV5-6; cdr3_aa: ASSGRLREAF
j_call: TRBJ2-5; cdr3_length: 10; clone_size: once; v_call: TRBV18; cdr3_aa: ASSPPEECQY
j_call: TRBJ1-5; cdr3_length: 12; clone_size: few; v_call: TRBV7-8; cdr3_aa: ASSLGGGDQPQH
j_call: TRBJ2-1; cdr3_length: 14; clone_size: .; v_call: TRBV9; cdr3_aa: ASSVDRDNSYNEQF
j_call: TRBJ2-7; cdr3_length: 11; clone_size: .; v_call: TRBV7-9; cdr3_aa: SSGPGTSYQQY
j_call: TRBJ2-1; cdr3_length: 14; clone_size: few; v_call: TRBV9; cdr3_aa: ASSPSGLAAYNEQF
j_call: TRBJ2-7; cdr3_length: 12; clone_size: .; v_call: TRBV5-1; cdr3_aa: ASSLGGNSYEQY
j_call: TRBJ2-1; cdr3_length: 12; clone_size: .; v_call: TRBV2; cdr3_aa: ASSVTGGPSEQF
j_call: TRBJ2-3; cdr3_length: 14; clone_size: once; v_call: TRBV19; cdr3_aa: ASSKGTGTGADTQY
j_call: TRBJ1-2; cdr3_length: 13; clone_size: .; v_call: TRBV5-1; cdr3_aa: ASSPGDISNYGYT
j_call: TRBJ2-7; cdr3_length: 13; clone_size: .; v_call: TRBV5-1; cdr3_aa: ASSFGQGVGYEQY
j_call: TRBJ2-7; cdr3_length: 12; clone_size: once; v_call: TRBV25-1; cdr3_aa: ASSETGDSYEQY
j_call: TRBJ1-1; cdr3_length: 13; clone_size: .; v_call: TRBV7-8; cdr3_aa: ASSLEGRVNTEAF
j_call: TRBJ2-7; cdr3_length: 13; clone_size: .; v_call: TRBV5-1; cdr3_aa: ASSLGQGYSYEQY
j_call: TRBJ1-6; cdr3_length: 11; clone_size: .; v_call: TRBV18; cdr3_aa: ASSPGANSPLH
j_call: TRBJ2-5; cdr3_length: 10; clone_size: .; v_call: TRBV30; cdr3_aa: AWSHKGPSQY
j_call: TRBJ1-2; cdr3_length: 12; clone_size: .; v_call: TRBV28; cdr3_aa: ASSTLRRISGYT
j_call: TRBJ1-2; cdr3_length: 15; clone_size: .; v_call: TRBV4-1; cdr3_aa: ASSRYGTGGSSYGYT
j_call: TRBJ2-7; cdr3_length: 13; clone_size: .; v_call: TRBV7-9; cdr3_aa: ASSLARQSSYEQY
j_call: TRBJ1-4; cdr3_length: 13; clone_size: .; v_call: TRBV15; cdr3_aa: ATSRGTGVNEKLF
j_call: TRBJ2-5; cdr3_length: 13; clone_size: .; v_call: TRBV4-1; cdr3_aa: ASSGTGRIQETQY
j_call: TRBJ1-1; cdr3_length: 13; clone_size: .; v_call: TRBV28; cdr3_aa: ASSFRDSMNTEAF
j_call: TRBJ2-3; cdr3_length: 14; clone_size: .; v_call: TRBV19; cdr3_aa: ASSTRTGGIVDTQY
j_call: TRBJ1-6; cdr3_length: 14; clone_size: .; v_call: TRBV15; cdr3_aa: ATSSGGFAYNSPLH
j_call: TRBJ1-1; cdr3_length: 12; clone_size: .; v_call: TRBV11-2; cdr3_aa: ASSLVTGFTEAF
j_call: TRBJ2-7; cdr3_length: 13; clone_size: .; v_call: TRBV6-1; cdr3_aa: ASSEGLAGGHEQY
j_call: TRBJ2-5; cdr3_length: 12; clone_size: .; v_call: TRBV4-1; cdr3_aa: ASSQVRALGTQY
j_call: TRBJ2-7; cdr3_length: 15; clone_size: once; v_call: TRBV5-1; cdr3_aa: ASSLEALAGTSYEQY
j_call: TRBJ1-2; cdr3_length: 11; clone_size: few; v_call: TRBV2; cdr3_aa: ASSFKSNYGYT
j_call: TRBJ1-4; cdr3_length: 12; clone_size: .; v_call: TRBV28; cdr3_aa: ASSLDREGEKLF
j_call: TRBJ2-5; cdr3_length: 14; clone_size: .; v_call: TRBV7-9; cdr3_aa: ASTTRGPRERETQY
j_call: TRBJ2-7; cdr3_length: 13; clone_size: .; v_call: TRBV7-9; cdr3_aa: ASSLLAPPGDEQY
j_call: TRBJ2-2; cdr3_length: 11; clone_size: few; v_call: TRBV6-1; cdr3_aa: ASHSSATGELF
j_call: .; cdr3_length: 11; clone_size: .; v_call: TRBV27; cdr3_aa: ASSRFASYEQY
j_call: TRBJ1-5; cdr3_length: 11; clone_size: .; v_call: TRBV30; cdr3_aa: AWSGGRDQPQH
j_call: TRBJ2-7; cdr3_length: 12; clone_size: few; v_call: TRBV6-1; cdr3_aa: ASTQGQAFHEQY
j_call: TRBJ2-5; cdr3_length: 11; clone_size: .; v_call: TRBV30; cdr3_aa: AWTPSGQETQY
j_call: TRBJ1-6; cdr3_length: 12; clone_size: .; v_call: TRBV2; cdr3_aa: ASGGQGGREALH
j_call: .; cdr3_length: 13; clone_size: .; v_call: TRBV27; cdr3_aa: ASSPRTSGGGEQY
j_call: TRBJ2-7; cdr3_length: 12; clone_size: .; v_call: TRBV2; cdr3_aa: ASMLGQRSYEQY
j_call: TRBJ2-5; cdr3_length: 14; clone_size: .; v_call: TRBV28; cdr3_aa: ASTNPGTGAQETQY
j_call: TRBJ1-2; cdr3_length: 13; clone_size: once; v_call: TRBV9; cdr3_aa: ASSVEGGRGYGYT
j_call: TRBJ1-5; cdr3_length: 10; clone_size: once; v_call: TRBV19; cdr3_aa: ASKAGNQPQH
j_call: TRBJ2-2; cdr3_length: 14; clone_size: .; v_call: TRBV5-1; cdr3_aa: ASSLAPQGTVGELF
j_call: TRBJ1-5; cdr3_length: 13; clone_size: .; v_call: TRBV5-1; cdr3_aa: ASSPTDSGNQPQH
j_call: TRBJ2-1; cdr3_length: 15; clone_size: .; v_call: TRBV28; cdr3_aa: ASSTNSGAGGGNEQF
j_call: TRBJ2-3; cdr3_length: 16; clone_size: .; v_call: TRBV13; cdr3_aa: ASSLGLSSGGWADTQY